The rows below give T cell receptor beta chains drawn from one sample of a study of CD8+ T cells in alopecia areata. Sequencing was performed with immunoSEQ multiplex PCR; in TCRdb, only in-frame clones are kept and a portion is missing. The repertoire has about 150,000 clones, over 45% of them found once; the top ten carry roughly 6.8%. Sequenced: CD4+ T cells sorted from blood. These receptors all come from a human donor with alopecia areata. Each CDR3 is given with its conserved first and last residue. Each record gives: clone size, J gene, V gene, D gene, CDR3 DNA, CDR3 protein. D genes are given only for firm matches. The size of a clone is reported for some rows only, either as once, few or many, or as a class for expanded clones.

few	TRBJ2-2	TRBV28	.	TGTGCCAGCAGTCCCCCCTTGGGCGCCAGAGGGGAGCTGTTTTTT	CASSPPLGARGELFF
.	TRBJ2-7	TRBV30	TRBD2	TGTGCCCACCAGAGAGGGAGGGACTACGAGCAGTACTTC	CAHQRGRDYEQYF
few	TRBJ2-5	TRBV29-1	.	TGCAGCGTTGAGGCGCTAGCTGTGAGGGAGACCCAGTACTTC	CSVEALAVRETQYF
.	TRBJ1-2	TRBV9	.	TGTGCCAGCAGCGGCGGTTGGGGCGCAAACTATGGCTACACCTTC	CASSGGWGANYGYTF
.	TRBJ1-1	TRBV2	.	TGTGCCAGCAGTCAAAACACTGAAGCTTTCTTT	CASSQNTEAFF
.	TRBJ1-2	TRBV29-1	.	TGCAGCGTTGAATTCAGGGCTAACTATGGCTACACCTTC	CSVEFRANYGYTF
.	TRBJ2-7	TRBV27	TRBD1	TGTGCCAGCAGTTTAGGGGCAGGGGGCACCCTCTACGAGCAGTACTTC	CASSLGAGGTLYEQYF
.	TRBJ1-1	TRBV5-1	.	TGCGCCAGCAGCGATATCAGGGGAGGTACTGAAGCTTTCTTT	CASSDIRGGTEAFF
few	TRBJ2-4	TRBV7-2	.	TGTGCCAGCAGCACGAGACAGGATGCCAAAAACATTCAGTACTTC	CASSTRQDAKNIQYF
.	TRBJ1-1	TRBV29-1	.	TGCAGCGTTGAACGGCAAGGAGCTTTCTTT	CSVERQGAFF
.	TRBJ2-5	TRBV25-1	.	TGTGCCAGCAGTCAAACCTCACGGATGCAAGAGACCCAGTACTTC	CASSQTSRMQETQYF
few	TRBJ2-1	TRBV5-1	TRBD2	TGCGCCAGCAGCTTGACTAGCGGGAGGAGCACCTACAATGAGCAGTTCTTC	CASSLTSGRSTYNEQFF
.	TRBJ2-7	TRBV27	TRBD2	TGTGCCAGCAGTTTGCGGGAGCCCTACGAGCAGTACTTC	CASSLREPYEQYF
.	TRBJ1-1	TRBV6-5	TRBD1	TGTGCCAGCAGCGACACAGGGGGCGGGCGTAACGCTTTCTTT	CASSDTGGGRNAFF
.	TRBJ1-4	TRBV5-6	.	TGTGCCAGCAGCTTTCGGGGCTCGACTAATGAAAAACTGTTTTTT	CASSFRGSTNEKLFF
.	TRBJ1-1	TRBV5-1	.	TGCGCCAGCAGCTTAGGACAGCAGAAGAAGAACACTGAAGCTTTCTTT	CASSLGQQKKNTEAFF
few	TRBJ2-7	TRBV9	.	TGTGCCAGCAGCGTAAGGACAGAGACCTACGAGCAGTACTTC	CASSVRTETYEQYF
.	TRBJ1-1	TRBV5-1	TRBD1	TGCGCCAGCAGCTGGGGCCGGACAGGCGAAGCTTTCTTT	CASSWGRTGEAFF
.	TRBJ2-1	TRBV28	TRBD2	TGTGCCAGCATCGGTGGGAGGGGACGAGACAATGAGCAGTTCTTC	CASIGGRGRDNEQFF
few	TRBJ2-1	TRBV9	.	TGTGCCAGCAGCGGATCCAGCCCACTCTACAATGAGCAGTTCTTC	CASSGSSPLYNEQFF
.	TRBJ2-7	TRBV5-1	TRBD1	TGCGCCAGCAGCTTGAGGGACAGGGGCTACGAGCAGTACTTC	CASSLRDRGYEQYF
.	TRBJ2-1	TRBV29-1	.	TGCAGCGTTGAGGGACAAGAAGGAGAGCAGTTCTTC	CSVEGQEGEQFF
once	TRBJ1-2	TRBV11-1	.	TGTGCCAGCAGCCGGACGCTTGACGACTATGGCTACACCTTC	CASSRTLDDYGYTF
few	TRBJ2-1	TRBV18	.	TGTGCCAGCTCACAGGACAATGAGCAGTTCTTC	CASSQDNEQFF
.	TRBJ1-2	TRBV4-1	.	TGCGCCAGCAGCCAAGACAGGGACCGCGGCTACACCTTC	CASSQDRDRGYTF
.	TRBJ2-3	TRBV27	TRBD2	TGTGCCAGCGGGACTAGCGGAGTCGGGGCAGATACGCAGTATTTT	CASGTSGVGADTQYF